The 17 T cell receptor beta chains listed next were all sequenced from one sample in a study of T cell responses to AZD1222 COVID-19 vaccine. This table comes from immunoSEQ multiplex PCR, and its TCRdb copy is limited to in-frame clones, with some not included. This sample yields 100,000 to 150,000 clones, of which under 90% are seen a single time; around 24% belongs to the top ten. The sequenced sample was peripheral blood, obtained on day 0 of AZD1222 vaccination. Receptors originate from an adult in good health.

The V call is TRBV10-3, the J call TRBJ1-1; TRBD1 is a possible D gene (5 bases). Germline values: CDR1 ENHRY, CDR2 SYGVKD. V was clipped by 2 bases and J by 1 base, with 8 bases between them. The length of the CDR3 is 14 residues. The CDR3 DNA reads as TGTGCCATCAGTGAGCATCAGGGGAACACTGAAGCTTTCTTT. Protein sequence: CAISEHQGNTEAFF.

The chain joins TRBV20-1 to TRBJ2-7, with D uncertain. This CDR3 has 12 amino acids. V was trimmed by 3 bases and J by 6 bases, leaving 12 bases between them. CDR1 DFQATT and CDR2 SNEGSKA come from the germline V gene (reference sequence). The CDR3 bases are TGCAGTGCTAGTTTAATGTACCGCGAGCAGTACTTC. It specifies CSASLMYREQYF.

The chain carries TRBV27 and TRBJ1-2, with no clear D. The CDR3 has 13 amino acids. Trimming shortened V by 5 bases and J by 4 bases, and 11 bases separated the two germline ends. The germline V gene has CDR1 MNHEY and CDR2 SMNVEV (reference sequence). In nucleotides, the CDR3 is TGTGCCAGCAGTCCACGGCCCCCCTATGGCTACACCTTC. Translating gives CASSPRPPYGYTF.

J is TRBJ1-2 and V is TRBV5-4, with TRBD1 as a possible D gene (6 bases). Germline lookup yields CDR1 SGHNT and CDR2 YYREEE (reference sequence). Trimming stripped 0 bases from V and 4 bases from J, with 7 bases between. The CDR3 totals 13 residues. The CDR3 coding sequence is TGTGCCAGCAGCTTGGGGACAGCCTATGGCTACACCTTC. Translating it yields CASSLGTAYGYTF.

This clone is a singleton in its sample. This chain links TRBV24-1 with TRBJ2-5; D perhaps matches TRBD2 (7 bases). Germline lookup yields CDR1 KGHDR and CDR2 SFDVKD. The CDR3 runs to 15 residues. The V and J ends lost 5 bases and 1 base respectively, with 13 bases between them. In nucleotides, the CDR3 is TGTGCCACCAGTGCCCGAGGGGGGGGCCAAGAGACCCAGTACTTC. Its protein is CATSARGGGQETQYF.

The chain is built from TRBV7-2 and TRBJ1-6; D is unresolved. The CDR3 has 16 residues. Trimming stripped 1 base from V and 0 bases from J, with 7 bases between. Germline V gene data show CDR1 as SGHTA and CDR2 as FQGNSA. The chain's CDR3 is CASSLDGGSYNSPLHF. DNA of the CDR3: TGTGCCAGCAGCTTAGATGGAGGCTCCTATAATTCACCCCTCCACTTT.

The rearrangement joins TRBV5-1 to TRBJ1-1; a possible D gene is TRBD1 (6 bases). CDR1 SGHRS and CDR2 YFSETQ come from the germline V gene. Trimming took off 4 bases at V and 0 bases at J, with 19 bases between the two ends. The CDR3 spans 17 residues. The CDR3 region has the DNA TGCGCCAGCAGCCTACTGCGGCAGCAGGGGATGAACACTGAAGCTTTCTTT. Its translation is CASSLLRQQGMNTEAFF. Combining the CDR3 with reference TRBV5-1 and TRBJ1-1 gives the whole variable domain KAGVTQTPRYLIKTRGQQVTLSCSPISGHRSVSWYQQTPGQGLQFLFEYFSETQRNKGNFPGRFSGRQFSNSRSEMNVSTLELGDSALYLCASSLLRQQGMNTEAFFGQGTRLTVV.

The chain has TRBV7-2 and TRBJ1-6; D may be TRBD1 (5 bases). The length of the CDR3 is 17 residues. V was trimmed by 5 bases and J by 0 bases, leaving 14 bases between them. CDR1 and CDR2 (germline): SGHTA, FQGNSA. The CDR3 bases are TGTGCCAGCAGCCCTGGGGGGAGGGGCTCCTATAATTCACCCCTCCACTTT. Translating gives CASSPGGRGSYNSPLHF.

The V and J genes are TRBV6-5 and TRBJ2-3, with a possible D match to TRBD2 (6 bases). Trimming removed 0 bases at V and 4 bases at J, with 14 bases between. Germline CDR1 reads MNHEY; CDR2 reads SVGAGI. The CDR3 consists of 16 residues. The CDR3 loop is CASSYSRFAGSDTQYF. In DNA, the CDR3 is TGTGCCAGCAGTTACTCGAGGTTCGCGGGGTCAGATACGCAGTATTTT.

The sample holds one count of this clone. V is TRBV27 and J is TRBJ1-1, with 9 bases that match TRBD1. This CDR3 spans 14 amino acids. V dropped 8 bases and J dropped 4; count of bases not matched to a gene: 8. Germline loops: CDR1 MNHEY, CDR2 SMNVEV (reference sequence). This CDR3 reads CASGPQGAVTEAFF. CDR3 nucleotides: TGTGCCAGCGGGCCACAGGGGGCCGTCACTGAAGCTTTCTTT.

The genes are TRBV10-2 and TRBJ2-1; 8 bases align to TRBD1. V lost 6 bases to trimming and J lost 0 bases; unmatched junction nucleotides: 4. Germline loops: CDR1 WSHSY, CDR2 SAAADI. There are 15 residues in the CDR3. The CDR3 reads CASRRTGSSYNEQFF. For the CDR3, the DNA is TGCGCCAGCAGAAGGACAGGGAGCTCCTACAATGAGCAGTTCTTC.

The J gene is TRBJ2-4, the V gene TRBV5-6, with 7 positions matching TRBD1. Germline trimming cut 5 bases from V and 2 bases from J; bases unmatched to any gene: 10. CDR1 is SGHDT, CDR2 YYEEEE, per germline. The CDR3 has 16 residues. The chain's CDR3 is CASRLGQASTKNIQYF. The CDR3 DNA is TGTGCCAGCAGATTAGGACAGGCCTCAACCAAAAACATTCAGTACTTC.

The chain couples TRBV28 to TRBJ1-2; D remains unclear. Looked up from germline, CDR1 is MDHEN and CDR2 is SYDVKM. The CDR3 extends over 14 amino acids. V lost 8 bases and J 4 bases, leaving 17 bases between the germline ends. The CDR3 bases are TGTGCCAGCCGCCCCCCGGGTGGAAGCTATGGCTACACCTTC. Translated, it gives CASRPPGGSYGYTF.

This chain joins TRBV18 and TRBJ1-1; unclear D gene. The CDR3 is made up of 13 amino acids. Trimming removed 6 bases at V and 1 base at J, with 9 bases between. Germline assignment: CDR1 KGHSH and CDR2 LQKENI. For the CDR3, the DNA is TGTGCCAGCTCGGGGAACGGGAACACTGAAGCTTTCTTT. Its translation is CASSGNGNTEAFF.

The chain uses TRBV3-1 (or the pseudogene TRBV3-2) and TRBJ1-5; D is possibly TRBD1 (6 bases). The CDR3 loop spans 16 amino acids. Trimming cost V 4 bases and J 0 bases, with 13 bases left between them. CDR1 and CDR2 (germline): LGHDT, YNNKEL (reference sequence). The CDR3 DNA follows: TGTGCCAGCAGCCCCCGACAGGTGGGTAGCAATCAGCCCCAGCATTTT. As protein: CASSPRQVGSNQPQHF.

V and J are TRBV13 and TRBJ1-1; 9 positions agree with TRBD1. The length of the CDR3 is 16 residues. V lost 8 bases, J lost 4 bases, and 14 bases stayed unmatched. Germline CDR1 is PRHDT and CDR2 is FYEKMQ (reference sequence). The CDR3 protein is CASRRDREIGSTEAFF. The CDR3 DNA reads TGTGCCAGCCGGAGGGACAGGGAGATCGGGAGCACTGAAGCTTTCTTT.

The gene calls are TRBV30 and TRBJ1-5, with D perhaps matching TRBD1 (5 bases). The CDR3 is 16 amino acids. The germline V gene has CDR1 GTSNPN and CDR2 SVGIG (reference sequence). V lost 3 bases to trimming and J lost 0 bases, with 15 bases between them. In nucleotides, the CDR3 is TGTGCCTGGAGCCCCGGGACCGTTTATAGCAATCAGCCCCAGCATTTT. Translation gives CAWSPGTVYSNQPQHF.